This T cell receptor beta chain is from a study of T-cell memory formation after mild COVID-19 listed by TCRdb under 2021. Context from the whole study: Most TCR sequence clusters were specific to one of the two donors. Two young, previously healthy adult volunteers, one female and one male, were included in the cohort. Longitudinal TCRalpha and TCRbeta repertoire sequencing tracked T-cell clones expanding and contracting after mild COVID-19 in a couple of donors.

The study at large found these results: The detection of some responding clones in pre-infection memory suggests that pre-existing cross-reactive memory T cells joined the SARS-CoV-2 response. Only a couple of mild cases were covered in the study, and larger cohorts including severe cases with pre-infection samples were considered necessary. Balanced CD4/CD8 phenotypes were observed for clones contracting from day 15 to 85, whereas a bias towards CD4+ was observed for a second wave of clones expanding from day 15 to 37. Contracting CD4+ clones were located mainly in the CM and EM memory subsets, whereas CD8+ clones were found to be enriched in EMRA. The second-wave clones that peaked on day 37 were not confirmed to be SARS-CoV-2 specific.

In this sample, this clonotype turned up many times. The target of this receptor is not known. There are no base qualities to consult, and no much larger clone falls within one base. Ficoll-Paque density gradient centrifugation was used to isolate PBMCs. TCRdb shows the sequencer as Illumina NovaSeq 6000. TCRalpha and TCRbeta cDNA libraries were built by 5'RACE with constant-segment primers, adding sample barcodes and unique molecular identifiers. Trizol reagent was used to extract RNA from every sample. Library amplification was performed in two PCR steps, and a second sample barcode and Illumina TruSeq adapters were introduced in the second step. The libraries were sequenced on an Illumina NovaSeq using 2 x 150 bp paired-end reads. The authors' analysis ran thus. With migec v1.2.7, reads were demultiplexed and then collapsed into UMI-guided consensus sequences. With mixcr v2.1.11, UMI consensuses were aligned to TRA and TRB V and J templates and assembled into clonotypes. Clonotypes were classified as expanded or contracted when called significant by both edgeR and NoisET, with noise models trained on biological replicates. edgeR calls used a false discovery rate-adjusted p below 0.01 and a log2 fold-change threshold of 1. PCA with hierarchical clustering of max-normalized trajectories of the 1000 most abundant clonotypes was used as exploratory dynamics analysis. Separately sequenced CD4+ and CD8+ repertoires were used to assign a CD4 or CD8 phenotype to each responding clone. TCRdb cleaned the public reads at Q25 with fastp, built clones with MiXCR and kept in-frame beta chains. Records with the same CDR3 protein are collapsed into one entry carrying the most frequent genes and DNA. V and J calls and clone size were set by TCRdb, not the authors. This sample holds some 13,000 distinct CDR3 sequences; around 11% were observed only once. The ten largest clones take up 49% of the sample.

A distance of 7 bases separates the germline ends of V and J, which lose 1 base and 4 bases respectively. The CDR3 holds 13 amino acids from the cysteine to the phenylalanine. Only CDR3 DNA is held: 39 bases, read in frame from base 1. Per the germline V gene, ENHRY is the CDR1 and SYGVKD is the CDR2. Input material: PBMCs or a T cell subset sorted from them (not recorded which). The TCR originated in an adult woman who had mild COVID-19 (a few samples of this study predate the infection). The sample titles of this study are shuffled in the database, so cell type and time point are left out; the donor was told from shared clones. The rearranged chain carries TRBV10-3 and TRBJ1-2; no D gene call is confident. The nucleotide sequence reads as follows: TGTGCCATCAGTGAGTTAATGGCCTATGGCTACACCTTC. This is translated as CAISELMAYGYTF.